One T cell receptor beta chain is described in this entry. The sample is drawn from a study of blood T cell repertoires in COVID-19. Study background: Sources were T cells, B-cell-depleted T cells, or PBMCs; the material itself was cDNA or gDNA.

Germline CDR1 SGDLS, CDR2 YYNGEE. The CDR3 covers 16 residues. The V and J ends lost 4 bases and 4 bases respectively, with 20 bases between them. TCRdb's table, derived via immunoSEQ multiplex PCR, lists solely in-frame clones and lacks some. The profile shows around 180,000 clones, 83% of them singletons. The J gene is TRBJ1-1, the V gene TRBV9, with D possibly being TRBD1 (5 bases). This TCR was sampled from a human donor in a cohort sampled during active COVID-19. The sample comprised peripheral blood. Here the CDR3 reads CASSPRAGWGSTEAFF. Here the CDR3 DNA reads TGTGCCAGCAGCCCGCGGGCGGGGTGGGGGTCCACTGAAGCTTTCTTT.